Reported below is one TCR beta chain. What it binds is unknown. Compared with germline, one end of the junction differs, possibly owing to a read error. Next came a second PCR, run for about 7 to 12 cycles, which used a sample-barcoded 5' primer along with a J-beta primer mix. Tags on each cDNA molecule came from a template-switch adaptor with 12 random nucleotides. TCRdb used MiXCR to reprocess the 5' RACE reads, holding one entry per CDR3 protein. The sample has some 1.1 million distinct CDR3 sequences, 35% to 40% seen once. The data stem from a study of blood T cells in healthy people across ages. Study-level results: No conclusive comparison of naive versus antigen-experienced cells was possible with unsorted PBMCs. Naive CD4+ cell counts and diversity both ran higher in long-lived than in aged donors.

CDR1 and CDR2 from the germline V gene are LNHDA and SQIVND (reference sequence). The CDR3 is 16 residues long. Sample: blood. This TCR derives from a man aged 18-30 years in good health. V gene TRBV19 combines with J gene TRBJ2-3, with D possibly being TRBD2 (6 bases). The CDR3 loop reads CASSTLRGTSTDTRYF. CDR3 in DNA: TGTGCCAGTAGTACCCTCCGGGGCACTAGCACAGATACGCGGTATTTT.